The 29 T cell receptor beta chains below come from one sample, sequenced in a study of blood T cell repertoires in COVID-19. This table comes from immunoSEQ multiplex PCR, and its TCRdb copy is limited to in-frame clones, with some not included. The sample includes a few hundred thousand clones, 80% to 90% of them seen just once. The sample taken for sequencing was PBMCs or T cells enriched from blood (not recorded which). The receptors derive from a young woman who had recovered from COVID-19.

This sequence joins TRBV29-1 and TRBJ2-3; TRBD2 agrees at 11 bases. V lost 7 bases to trimming and J lost 2 bases; unmatched junction nucleotides: 5. The CDR3 covers 14 residues. CDR1 SQVTM and CDR2 ANQGSEA come from the germline V gene. The CDR3 region has the DNA TGCAGCGCTCTAGCGGGAGGAGTCACAGATACGCAGTATTTT. Amino acids: CSALAGGVTDTQYF.

CDR3 sequence reads: CASSPWGRGDATEAFF. The CDR3 bases are TGTGCCAGCAGCCCATGGGGCAGGGGTGACGCCACTGAAGCTTTCTTT. The chain has TRBV7-9 and TRBJ1-1; D is possibly TRBD1 (6 bases). Per germline, CDR1 SEHNR and CDR2 FQNEAQ (reference sequence). The CDR3 has 16 amino acids. Trimming shortened V by 5 bases and J by 4 bases, and 20 bases separated the two germline ends.

This clone appeared a few times. This chain connects TRBV7-9 to TRBJ1-1; tentative D call: TRBD1 (5 bases). This CDR3 has 19 residues. V dropped 0 bases and J dropped 0 bases, with 20 bases sitting between them. Per the germline V gene, CDR1 is SEHNR and CDR2 is FQNEAQ (reference sequence). DNA for the CDR3: TGTGCCAGCAGCTTAGCGTGGCCCAGGGCGGGGATCATGAACACTGAAGCTTTCTTT. Protein sequence: CASSLAWPRAGIMNTEAFF. The entire variable domain, with the rest obtained from reference TRBV7-9 and TRBJ1-1, is as follows: DTGVSQNPRHKITKRGQNVTFRCDPISEHNRLYWYRQTLGQGPEFLTYFQNEAQLEKSRLLSDRFSAERPKGSFSTLEIQRTEQGDSAMYLCASSLAWPRAGIMNTEAFFGQGTRLTVV.

The chain recombines TRBV7-2 with TRBJ1-1; TRBD1 might be the D (6 bases). This CDR3 contains 14 residues. Between the trimmed V and J ends, which lost 3 bases and 2 bases, there was a span of 10 bases. Germline CDR1 is SGHTA and CDR2 is FQGNSA. DNA of the CDR3: TGTGCCAGCAGCTTGGGACAATACAACACTGAAGCTTTCTTT. It codes for CASSLGQYNTEAFF.

The chain's CDR3 is CASSRGGGSDYNEQFF. DNA of the CDR3: TGTGCCAGCAGCCGAGGGGGGGGTTCGGACTACAATGAGCAGTTCTTC. The chain uses TRBV9 and TRBJ2-1; a possible D gene is TRBD2 (7 bases). Trimming stripped 4 bases from V and 3 bases from J, with 17 bases between. This CDR3 has 16 residues. The germline V gene encodes CDR1 SGDLS and CDR2 YYNGEE.

This chain uses TRBV7-2 with TRBJ1-2; D not certain. The V end was cut by 5 bases, the J end by 2 bases, with 12 bases between. The CDR3 loop spans 14 amino acids. Germline V gene lookup returns CDR1 SGHTA and CDR2 FQGNSA. CDR3 nucleotides: TGTGCCAGCAGCCCCCGACATGGGAACTATGGCTACACCTTC. Its translation is CASSPRHGNYGYTF.

This chain connects TRBV6-4 to TRBJ2-2, with D perhaps matching TRBD1 (5 bases). This CDR3 contains 14 residues. Deletions cut 7 bases from V and 6 bases from J, with 15 bases between. From germline, CDR1 is MRHNA and CDR2 SNTAGT. The CDR3 nucleotides read TGTGCCAGCAACGTGCCAGGGATCGCCGGGGAGCTGTTTTTT. This encodes CASNVPGIAGELFF.

CDR3 sequence (DNA): TGTGCCAGCAGCCAGGGGGGTCGGGATACGCAGTATTTT. Its translation: CASSQGGRDTQYF. The chain joins TRBV14 to TRBJ2-3, with a tentative D call TRBD2 (6 bases). The CDR3 sequence is 13 residues long. Germline V lookup: CDR1 SGHDN, CDR2 FVKESK. V gave up 3 bases and J gave up 6 bases, with 10 bases separating them.

The chain is built from TRBV11-1 and TRBJ1-1; D may be TRBD1 (5 bases). The V gene's germline CDR1 is SGHAT and CDR2 FQDESV (reference sequence). The V and J ends lost 4 bases and 3 bases respectively, with 15 bases between them. CDR3 length: 15 residues. DNA for the CDR3: TGTGCCAGCAGCTCTCGACGGGGGGGAGACACTGAAGCTTTCTTT. This encodes CASSSRRGGDTEAFF.

The chain recombines TRBV5-6 with TRBJ2-3; the match to TRBD2 covers 12 bases. This CDR3 contains 15 residues. V gave up 3 bases and J gave up 5 bases; unmatched junction bases: 4. Per the germline V gene, CDR1 is SGHDT and CDR2 is YYEEEE. CDR3 in DNA: TGTGCCAGCAGCTCTAGCGGGGGGGCCGGAGATACGCAGTATTTT. Translated: CASSSSGGAGDTQYF.

V usage is TRBV7-3 and J usage is TRBJ2-5; TRBD2 agrees at 9 bases. V lost 2 bases, J lost 1 base, and 5 bases stayed unmatched. CDR3 length: 16 residues. CDR1 SGHTA and CDR2 FQGTGA come from the germline V gene. The CDR3 region is CASSLSPSGTQETQYF. CDR3 DNA sequence: TGTGCCAGCAGCTTATCTCCTAGCGGGACCCAAGAGACCCAGTACTTC.

The V gene is TRBV29-1, the J gene TRBJ2-5; D gene ambiguous. Germline V gives CDR1 SQVTM, CDR2 ANQGSEA. Trimming removed 3 bases from V and 5 bases from J, with 10 bases in between. The CDR3 has 12 residues. The CDR3 reads CSVDMASETQYF. Here the CDR3 DNA reads TGCAGCGTTGATATGGCCTCGGAGACCCAGTACTTC.

The rearrangement uses TRBV2 and TRBJ2-7; weak D call: TRBD2 (6 bases). The CDR3 contains 14 residues. From germline, CDR1 is SNHLY and CDR2 FYNNEI. Trimming removed 10 bases at V and 3 bases at J, with 19 bases between. Written as DNA, the CDR3 is TGTGCCACCCGCGACTCAACTAGCCTCTACGAGCAGTACTTC. This codes for CATRDSTSLYEQYF.

Only one count was recorded for this clone. The chain has TRBV7-9 and TRBJ1-2; D remains ambiguous. V lost 5 bases to trimming and J lost 4 bases, with 20 bases between them. Germline V lookup: CDR1 SEHNR, CDR2 FQNEAQ (reference sequence). The CDR3 has 16 amino acids. This CDR3 reads CASSPEVVFTSYGYTF. The CDR3 DNA follows: TGTGCCAGCAGCCCCGAGGTGGTATTTACCTCCTATGGCTACACCTTC.

This clone was detected ten times or more. The chain carries TRBV30 and TRBJ2-7; TRBD2 might be the D (5 bases). V dropped 1 base and J dropped 4 bases, with 8 bases sitting between them. Germline-derived CDR1 and CDR2 are GTSNPN and SVGIG (reference sequence). The CDR3 covers 12 residues. CDR3 nucleotides: TGTGCCTGGAGTGAATCGGGATACGAGCAGTACTTC. Protein: CAWSESGYEQYF.

The rearrangement uses TRBV19 and TRBJ1-5; 7 bases map to TRBD1. Germline V CDR1 and CDR2: LNHDA, SQIVND (reference sequence). CDR3 length: 15 amino acids. V shed 9 bases, J shed 1 base, and the junction held 9 bases outside the gene matches. As DNA, the CDR3 is TGTGCCAGCACCACAGACAGGGTGAGCAATCAGCCCCAGCATTTT. Amino acid sequence: CASTTDRVSNQPQHF.

J is TRBJ1-2 and V is TRBV20-1; D unclear. The CDR3 extends over 11 amino acids. V lost 5 bases and J 6 bases, leaving 10 bases between the germline ends. Germline assignment: CDR1 DFQATT and CDR2 SNEGSKA (reference sequence). CDR3 amino acids: CSAGAGDGYTF. DNA of the CDR3: TGCAGTGCTGGTGCAGGCGATGGCTACACCTTC.

In its sample, this clone was seen a few times. The rearrangement joins TRBV7-9 to TRBJ2-1; TRBD2 aligns across 9 bases. The germline gives CDR1 SEHNR, CDR2 FQNEAQ (reference sequence). The trim removed 3 bases at V and 2 bases at J, leaving 2 bases unmatched. The CDR3 runs 15 residues. DNA of the CDR3: TGTGCCAGCAGCTTCCTAGCGGGGACCTACAATGAGCAGTTCTTC. Encoded protein: CASSFLAGTYNEQFF.

With regard to this clone: The junction departs from germline at one end; a sequencing error may be responsible. This chain connects TRBV7-3 to TRBJ2-5; 7 bases match TRBD1. CDR1 is SGHTA, CDR2 FQGTGA, per germline. The CDR3 is 17 residues long. The CDR3 here is CASSVTGAGPIQETQYF. CDR3 in DNA: TGTGCCAGCAGCGTAACAGGGGCCGGCCCCATCCAAGAGACCCAGTACTTC.

V usage is TRBV5-1 and J usage is TRBJ2-6; TRBD2 aligns across 12 bases. This CDR3 is 18 amino acids long. Germline V gene lookup returns CDR1 SGHRS and CDR2 YFSETQ. V lost 3 bases to trimming and J lost 2 bases; unmatched junction nucleotides: 6. This CDR3 is CASSSTSGGVTGANVLTF. The CDR3 DNA is TGCGCCAGCAGCTCGACTAGCGGGGGCGTTACTGGGGCCAACGTCCTGACTTTC. The full variable domain, with the rest looked up from reference TRBV5-1 and TRBJ2-6, is KAGVTQTPRYLIKTRGQQVTLSCSPISGHRSVSWYQQTPGQGLQFLFEYFSETQRNKGNFPGRFSGRQFSNSRSEMNVSTLELGDSALYLCASSSTSGGVTGANVLTFGAGSRLTVL.

The chain uses TRBV27 and TRBJ1-5; D perhaps matches TRBD1 (6 bases). The CDR3 loop spans 14 amino acids. Per the germline V gene, CDR1 is MNHEY and CDR2 is SMNVEV (reference sequence). Deletions cut 5 bases from V and 3 bases from J, with 11 bases between. As DNA, the CDR3 is TGTGCCAGCAGTCAGAACAGGGTCAATCAGCCCCAGCATTTT. This gives the protein CASSQNRVNQPQHF.

CDR3 loop: CASSLGHSGNTIYF. CDR3 DNA sequence: TGTGCCAGCAGCTTAGGACACTCTGGAAACACCATATATTTT. V usage is TRBV7-2 and J usage is TRBJ1-3, with D hard to call. The CDR3 consists of 14 residues. The germline V gene encodes CDR1 SGHTA and CDR2 FQGNSA. V was clipped by 1 base and J by 0 bases, with 4 bases between them.

The chain couples TRBV19 to TRBJ2-1; TRBD2 matches 10 bases. V was pared by 3 bases and J by 15 bases, with 8 bases of the junction left unmatched. This CDR3 spans 13 amino acids. Per the germline V gene, CDR1 is LNHDA and CDR2 is SQIVND (reference sequence). CDR3 DNA: TGTGCCAGTAGTATTCGGTCTAGCGGGAGTCTGTTCTTC. It translates to CASSIRSSGSLFF.

The chain uses TRBV7-9 and TRBJ1-5; D unresolved. This CDR3 has 15 residues. Germline V gives CDR1 SEHNR, CDR2 FQNEAQ (reference sequence). V was clipped by 3 bases and J by 5 bases, with 14 bases between them. CDR3 nucleotide sequence: TGTGCCAGCAGCTTCAGCTCTCCCGGAGATCAGCCCCAGCATTTT. Translating gives CASSFSSPGDQPQHF.

The rearrangement links TRBV7-2 to TRBJ1-4; D gene unclear. In germline, CDR1 is SGHTA, CDR2 FQGNSA. This CDR3 has 14 amino acids. V was shortened by 3 bases and J by 7 bases, with 12 bases between the two germline ends. CDR3 sequence reads: CASSLLWAPEKLFF. As DNA, the CDR3 is TGTGCCAGCAGCTTGTTGTGGGCGCCTGAAAAACTGTTTTTT.

This clone was observed once. This chain links TRBV5-1 with TRBJ2-5; 7 nucleotides align to TRBD2. Trimming removed 0 bases from V and 5 bases from J; junction bases left unmatched: 4. The germline gives CDR1 SGHRS, CDR2 YFSETQ. The CDR3 loop spans 14 amino acids. The CDR3 sequence is CASSLVEGGETQYF. CDR3 nucleotide sequence: TGCGCCAGCAGCTTGGTTGAGGGAGGGGAGACCCAGTACTTC.

This clone was counted a few times. The V and J genes are TRBV5-6 and TRBJ2-7; 9 nucleotides align to TRBD1. Trimming removed 3 bases from V and 2 bases from J; junction bases left unmatched: 3. This CDR3 contains 14 residues. Germline CDR1 is SGHDT and CDR2 is YYEEEE. The CDR3 bases are TGTGCCAGCAGCTGGGACAGGGACGCCTACGAGCAGTACTTC. Its protein product is CASSWDRDAYEQYF.

The chain combines TRBV27 with TRBJ2-5; 9 bases agree with TRBD2. Germline CDR1 MNHEY, CDR2 SMNVEV (reference sequence). Germline trimming cut 5 bases from V and 5 bases from J; bases unmatched to any gene: 12. CDR3 size: 16 residues. The CDR3 region is CASSAGTSFFGETQYF. The DNA of the CDR3 is TGTGCCAGCAGTGCCGGGACTAGCTTTTTTGGTGAGACCCAGTACTTC.

The chain combines TRBV4-1 with TRBJ1-3; TRBD1 aligns across 10 bases. After removal of 4 bases from V and 0 bases from J, the junction contained 9 bases not matched to a gene. There are 18 residues in the CDR3. Germline-derived CDR1 and CDR2 are MGHRA and YSYEKL. The CDR3 region is CASSPPGQGSSSGNTIYF. The CDR3 coding sequence is TGCGCCAGCAGCCCGCCGGGACAGGGGTCGAGCTCTGGAAACACCATATATTTT.